The source of this TCR beta chain is a study of somatic mutations in cytotoxic T cells in rheumatoid arthritis. Study background: Certain T-cell populations stained with V beta antibodies were FACS-sorted to nearly 100% purity, and V beta1+ cells were TCRB-sequenced.

The germline V gene encodes CDR1 SGHNT and CDR2 YYREEE (reference sequence). The CDR3 extends over 15 amino acids. V lost 4 bases to trimming and J lost 0 bases, with 13 bases between them. The protocol was immunoSEQ multiplex PCR, while the TCRdb copy is restricted to in-frame clones and leaves out a portion. The sample gives 15,000 to 20,000 clones, roughly 77% of which show up once; about 11% is in the top ten. Only one count was recorded for this clone. Isolation of CD4+ and CD8+ cells used positive magnetic bead selection, with purity checked by flow cytometry. This chain links TRBV5-4 with TRBJ2-5, with D uncertain. The sequenced material came from CD8+ T cells sorted from blood. The clonotype was recovered from an adult with rheumatoid arthritis. The CDR3: CASSPWLGDQETQYF. CDR3 in DNA: TGTGCCAGCAGCCCCTGGCTTGGGGACCAAGAGACCCAGTACTTC.